The next 6 T cell receptor beta chains were all read from a single sample in a study of T-cell reconstitution after alpha-beta-depleted transplantation in children. Preparation of the TCRbeta library was carried out with unique molecular identifiers. Using its own MiXCR run on the PCR reads, TCRdb lists one record per CDR3 protein. The sample holds some 830,000 distinct CDR3 sequences; around 17% are singletons and the top ten take around 4.5%. The input for sequencing was PBMCs, mostly from graft donor cells, taken 360 days after TCRalphabeta/CD19-depleted stem cell transplant. The receptors here all came from a male patient younger than 18 who had a stem cell transplant for acute lymphoblastic leukemia, so the T cells may come from the graft donor.

This clonotype was seen a few times. The chain employs TRBV15 and TRBJ2-7; TRBD2 agrees at 7 bases. Germline V gene sequence: CDR1 LNHNV, CDR2 YYDKDF (reference sequence). Germline trimming cut 3 bases from V and 4 bases from J; bases unmatched to any gene: 9. The CDR3 totals 15 residues. The CDR3 sequence: CATSRLAVSSYEQYF. The DNA for the CDR3 is TGTGCCACCAGCAGGCTAGCGGTTAGTTCGTACGAGCAGTACTTC.

The chain has TRBV7-3 and TRBJ2-1, with D tentatively TRBD1 (7 bases). Germline V gene lookup returns CDR1 SGHTA and CDR2 FQGTGA. V dropped 0 bases and J dropped 7 bases, with 22 bases sitting between them. This CDR3 is 18 amino acids long. CDR3 DNA sequence: TGTGCCAGCAGCTTAACTGAGAGGCAGGGGGGAGCTGGTAATGAGCAGTTCTTC. Its translation: CASSLTERQGGAGNEQFF.

This clonotype occurred a few times. This rearrangement joins TRBV7-2 to TRBJ2-1; no reliable D call. Trimming removed 4 bases from V and 15 bases from J, with 7 bases in between. Per germline, CDR1 SGHTA and CDR2 FQGNSA. This CDR3 region has 9 residues. The CDR3 reads CASSSLPFF. CDR3 DNA: TGTGCCAGCAGCTCCTTACCGTTCTTC.

The V gene is TRBV3-1, the J gene TRBJ2-1; D remains ambiguous. This CDR3 is built from 13 residues. CDR1 is LGHDT, CDR2 YNNKEL, per germline (reference sequence). The V gene lost 0 bases and the J gene lost 3 bases, with 3 bases spanning the gap. The CDR3: CASSQDNYNEQFF. The CDR3 DNA reads TGTGCCAGCAGCCAAGATAACTACAATGAGCAGTTCTTC.

The rearrangement links TRBV2 to TRBJ1-1; the match to TRBD1 covers 12 bases. Germline CDR1 SNHLY, CDR2 FYNNEI. CDR3 length: 15 residues. The J segment lost 3 bases and the V segment lost 8 bases, leaving 7 bases of the junction unmatched. In DNA, the CDR3 is TGTGCCAGCCCGGGACAGGGGGCTGCGGACACTGAAGCTTTCTTT. Translation: CASPGQGAADTEAFF. Combining the CDR3 with reference TRBV2 and TRBJ1-1 gives the whole variable domain EPEVTQTPSHQVTQMGQEVILRCVPISNHLYFYWYRQILGQKVEFLVSFYNNEISEKSEIFDDQFSVERPDGSNFTLKIRSTKLEDSAMYFCASPGQGAADTEAFFGQGTRLTVV.

The sample holds a few counts of this clonotype. The chain uses TRBV29-1 and TRBJ2-5; TRBD2 matches 10 bases. V gave up 5 bases and J gave up 2 bases; unmatched junction bases: 5. This CDR3 has 14 amino acids. Germline CDR1 is SQVTM and CDR2 is ANQGSEA. CDR3 in DNA: TGCAGCGTTCATAGCGGGAGGTCGCAAGAGACCCAGTACTTC. Translation: CSVHSGRSQETQYF.